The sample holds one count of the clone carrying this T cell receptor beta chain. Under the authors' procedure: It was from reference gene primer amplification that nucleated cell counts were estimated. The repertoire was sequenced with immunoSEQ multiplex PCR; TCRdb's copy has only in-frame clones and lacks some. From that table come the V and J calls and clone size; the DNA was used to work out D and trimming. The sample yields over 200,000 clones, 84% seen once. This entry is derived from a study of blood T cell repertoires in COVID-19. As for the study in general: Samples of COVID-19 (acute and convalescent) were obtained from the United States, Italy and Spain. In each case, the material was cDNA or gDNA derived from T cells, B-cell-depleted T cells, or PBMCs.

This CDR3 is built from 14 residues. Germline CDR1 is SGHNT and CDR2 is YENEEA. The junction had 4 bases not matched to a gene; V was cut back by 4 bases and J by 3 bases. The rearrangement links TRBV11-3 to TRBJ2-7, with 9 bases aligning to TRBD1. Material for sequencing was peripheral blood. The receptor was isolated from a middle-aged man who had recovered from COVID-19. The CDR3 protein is CASSSGQGYYEQYF. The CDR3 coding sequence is TGTGCCAGCAGCTCGGGACAGGGCTACTACGAGCAGTACTTC.